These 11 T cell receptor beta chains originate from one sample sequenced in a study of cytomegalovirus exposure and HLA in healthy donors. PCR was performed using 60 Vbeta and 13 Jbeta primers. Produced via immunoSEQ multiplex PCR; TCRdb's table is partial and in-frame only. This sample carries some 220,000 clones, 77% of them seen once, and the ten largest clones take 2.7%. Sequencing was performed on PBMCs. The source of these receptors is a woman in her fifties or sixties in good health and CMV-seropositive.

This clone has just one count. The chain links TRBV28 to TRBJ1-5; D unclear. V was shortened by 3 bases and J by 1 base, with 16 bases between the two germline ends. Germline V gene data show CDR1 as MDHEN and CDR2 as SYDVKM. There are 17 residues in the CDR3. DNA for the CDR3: TGTGCCAGCAGTTTGTCCCAGGTTGGATCCAGCAATCAGCCCCAGCATTTT. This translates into CASSLSQVGSSNQPQHF.

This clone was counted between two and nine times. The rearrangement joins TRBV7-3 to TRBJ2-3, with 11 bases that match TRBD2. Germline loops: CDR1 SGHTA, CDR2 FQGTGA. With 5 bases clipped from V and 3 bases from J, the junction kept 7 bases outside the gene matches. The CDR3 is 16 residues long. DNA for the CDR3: TGTGCCAGCAGCGAGGGGACTAGCGGAGGAACAGATACGCAGTATTTT. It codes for CASSEGTSGGTDTQYF.

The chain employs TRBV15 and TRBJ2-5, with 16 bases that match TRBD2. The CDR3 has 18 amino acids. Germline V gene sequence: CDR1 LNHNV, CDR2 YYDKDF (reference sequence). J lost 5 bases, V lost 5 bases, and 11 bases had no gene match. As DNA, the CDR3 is TGTGCCACCAGCGGTCCCGGGACTAGCGGGAGGGGGAGGGAGACCCAGTACTTC. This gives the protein CATSGPGTSGRGRETQYF.

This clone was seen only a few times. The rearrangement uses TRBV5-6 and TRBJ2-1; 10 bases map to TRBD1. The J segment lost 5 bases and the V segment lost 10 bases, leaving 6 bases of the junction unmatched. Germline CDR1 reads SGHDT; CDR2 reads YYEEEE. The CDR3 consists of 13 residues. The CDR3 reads CASDRGRDNEQFF. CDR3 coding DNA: TGTGCCTCCGACAGGGGGCGCGACAATGAGCAGTTCTTC.

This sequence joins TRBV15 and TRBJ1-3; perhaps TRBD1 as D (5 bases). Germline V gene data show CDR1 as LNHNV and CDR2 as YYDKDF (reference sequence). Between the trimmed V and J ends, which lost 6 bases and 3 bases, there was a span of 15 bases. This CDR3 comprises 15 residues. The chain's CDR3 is CATSPGGTLGNTIYF. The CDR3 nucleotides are TGTGCCACCAGTCCGGGGGGAACCCTTGGAAACACCATATATTTT.

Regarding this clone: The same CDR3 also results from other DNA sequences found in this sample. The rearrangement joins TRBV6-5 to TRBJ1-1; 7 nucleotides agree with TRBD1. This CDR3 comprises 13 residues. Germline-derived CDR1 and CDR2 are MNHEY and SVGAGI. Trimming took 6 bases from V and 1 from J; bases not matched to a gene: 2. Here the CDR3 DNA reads TGTGCCAGCAGACGACAGGGGAACACTGAAGCTTTCTTT. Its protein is CASRRQGNTEAFF.

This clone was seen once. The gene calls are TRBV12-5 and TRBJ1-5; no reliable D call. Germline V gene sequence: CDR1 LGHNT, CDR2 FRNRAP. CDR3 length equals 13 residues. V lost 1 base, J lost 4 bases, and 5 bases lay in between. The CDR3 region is CASGLAQNQPQHF. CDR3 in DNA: TGTGCTAGTGGTTTGGCACAAAATCAGCCCCAGCATTTT. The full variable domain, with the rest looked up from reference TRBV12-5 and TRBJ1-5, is DARVTQTPRHKVTEMGQEVTMRCQPILGHNTVFWYRQTMMQGLELLAYFRNRAPLDDSGMPKDRFSAEMPDATLATLKIQPSEPRDSAVYFCASGLAQNQPQHFGDGTRLSIL.

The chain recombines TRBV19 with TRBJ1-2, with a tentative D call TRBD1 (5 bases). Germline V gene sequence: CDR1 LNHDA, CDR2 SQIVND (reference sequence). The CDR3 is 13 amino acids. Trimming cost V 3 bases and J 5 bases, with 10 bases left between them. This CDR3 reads CASSIQGWYGYTF. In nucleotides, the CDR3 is TGTGCCAGTAGTATCCAGGGTTGGTATGGCTACACCTTC.

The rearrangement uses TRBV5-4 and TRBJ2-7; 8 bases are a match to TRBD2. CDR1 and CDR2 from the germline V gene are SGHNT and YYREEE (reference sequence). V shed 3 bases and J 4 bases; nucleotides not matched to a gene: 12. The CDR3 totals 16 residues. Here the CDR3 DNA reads TGTGCCAGCAGCTACACAGCGGGGGCCTCTGGGTACGAGCAGTACTTC. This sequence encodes CASSYTAGASGYEQYF.

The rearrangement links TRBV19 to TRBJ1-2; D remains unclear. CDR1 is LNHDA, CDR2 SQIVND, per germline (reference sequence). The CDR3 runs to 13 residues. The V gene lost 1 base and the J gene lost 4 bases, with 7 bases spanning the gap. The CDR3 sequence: CASSIGRGYGYTF. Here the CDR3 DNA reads TGTGCCAGTAGTATAGGGAGAGGCTATGGCTACACCTTC.

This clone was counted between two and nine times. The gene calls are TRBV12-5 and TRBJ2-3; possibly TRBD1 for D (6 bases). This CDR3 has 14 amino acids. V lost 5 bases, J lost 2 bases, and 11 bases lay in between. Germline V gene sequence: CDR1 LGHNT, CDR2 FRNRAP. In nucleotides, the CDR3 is TGTGCTAGTGGTCGGGACACCCCCACAGATACGCAGTATTTT. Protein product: CASGRDTPTDTQYF. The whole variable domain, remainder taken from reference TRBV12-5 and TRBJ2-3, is DARVTQTPRHKVTEMGQEVTMRCQPILGHNTVFWYRQTMMQGLELLAYFRNRAPLDDSGMPKDRFSAEMPDATLATLKIQPSEPRDSAVYFCASGRDTPTDTQYFGPGTRLTVL.